The T cell receptor beta chain described here comes from a study of cytomegalovirus exposure and HLA in healthy donors. Study-wide results and limits: Many donors shared some public TCRs, even though most TCR sequences were rare. Evidence from a later analysis indicated that most CMV-associated TCR beta chains looked HLA-restricted. A link between a missense DCLRE1C variant and TCR beta V- and J-gene trimming emerged from a later analysis. Across donors, presence/absence analyses took sequencing depth to be roughly uniform.

It was with 60 Vbeta and 13 Jbeta primers that the PCR ran. Some clones are missing from TCRdb's copy, which holds only in-frame ones; the method was immunoSEQ multiplex PCR. The table records about 160,000 clones, approximately 79% of them present only once. Regarding this clone: As yet, its antigen is unknown.

The sample consisted of PBMCs. The sequence came from a woman aged 50 to 60 in good health and CMV-seropositive.

CDR3 coding DNA: TGTGCCAGCAGCTTGCAACAGGGGGTTGGCTACACCTTC. Translation gives CASSLQQGVGYTF. V is TRBV5-6 and J is TRBJ1-2, with 8 bases lining up with TRBD1. Germline V gene lookup returns CDR1 SGHDT and CDR2 YYEEEE. After removal of 1 base from V and 7 bases from J, the junction contained 3 bases not matched to a gene. The CDR3 is 13 amino acids. The full variable domain, its missing parts supplied by reference TRBV5-6 and TRBJ1-2, is DAGVTQSPTHLIKTRGQQVTLRCSPKSGHDTVSWYQQALGQGPQFIFQYYEEEERQRGNFPDRFSGHQFPNYSSELNVNALLLGDSALYLCASSLQQGVGYTFGSGTRLTVV.